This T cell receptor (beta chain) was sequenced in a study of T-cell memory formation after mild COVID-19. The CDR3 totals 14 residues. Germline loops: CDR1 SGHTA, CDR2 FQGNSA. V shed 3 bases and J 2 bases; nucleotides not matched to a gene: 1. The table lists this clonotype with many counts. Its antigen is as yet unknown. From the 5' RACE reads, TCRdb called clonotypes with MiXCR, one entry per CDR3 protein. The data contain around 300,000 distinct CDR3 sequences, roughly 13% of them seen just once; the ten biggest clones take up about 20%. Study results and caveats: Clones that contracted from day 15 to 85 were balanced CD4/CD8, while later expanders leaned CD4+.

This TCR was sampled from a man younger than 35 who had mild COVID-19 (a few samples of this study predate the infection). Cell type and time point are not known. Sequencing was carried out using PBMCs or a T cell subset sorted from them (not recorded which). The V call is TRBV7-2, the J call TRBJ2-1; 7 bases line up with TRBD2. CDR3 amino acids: CASSFRGAYNEQFF. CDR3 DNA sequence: TGTGCCAGCAGCTTCCGGGGGGCCTACAATGAGCAGTTCTTC.